What follows are 23 T cell receptor beta chains derived from one specimen sequenced in a study of blood T cell repertoires in COVID-19. Libraries were prepared by immunoSEQ multiplex PCR; TCRdb keeps only in-frame clonotypes and omits some of them. The sample yields tens of thousands of clones, more than 75% seen once. Input material: peripheral blood. All receptors come from a man aged 35 to 55 with COVID-19, enrolled during active disease.

V is TRBV5-1 and J is TRBJ2-1, with D unresolved. Looked up from germline, CDR1 is SGHRS and CDR2 is YFSETQ. This CDR3 comprises 14 residues. V was pared by 0 bases and J by 15 bases, with 19 bases between. The CDR3 DNA reads TGCGCCAGCAGCTTGGCACCCCCGCAGATTTTGATGTTCTTC. Amino acid sequence: CASSLAPPQILMFF.

The CDR3 region has the DNA TGTGCCAGCAGCTTAGCGCAGGGGGGACCTTATAATTCACCCCTCCACTTT. Translating gives CASSLAQGGPYNSPLHF. The chain links TRBV7-2 to TRBJ1-6; 7 bases align to TRBD1. This CDR3 spans 17 amino acids. The germline V gene encodes CDR1 SGHTA and CDR2 FQGNSA. V dropped 0 bases and J dropped 4; count of bases not matched to a gene: 6. Full variable domain (remainder filled in from reference TRBV7-2 and TRBJ1-6): GAGVSQSPSNKVTEKGKDVELRCDPISGHTALYWYRQSLGQGLEFLIYFQGNSAPDKSGLPSDRFSAERTGGSVSTLTIQRTQQEDSAVYLCASSLAQGGPYNSPLHFGNGTRLTVT.

The rearrangement uses TRBV12-1 and TRBJ2-7; TRBD1, as called in the table, went unchecked against the DNA. TRBV12-1 is reported as a pseudogene. This CDR3 comprises 17 residues. The CDR3 nucleotides read TGTGCCAGCAGCATCAAACCGACCGGGGACAGGGGCTACGAGCAGTACTTC. Its translation: CASSIKPTGDRGYEQYF.

The J gene is TRBJ1-4, the V gene TRBV28, with 8 bases fitting TRBD1. The CDR3 has 14 amino acids. Germline lookup yields CDR1 MDHEN and CDR2 SYDVKM. Unmatched junction bases numbered 9, after V lost 10 bases and J lost 5 bases. The CDR3 sequence: CATYPGQENEKLFF. The CDR3 DNA reads TGTGCCACTTACCCGGGACAGGAGAATGAAAAACTGTTTTTT.

The chain combines TRBV11-3 with TRBJ2-3, with a possible D match to TRBD1 (6 bases). Germline CDR1 is SGHNT and CDR2 is YENEEA. V lost 1 base, J lost 4 bases, and 6 bases lay in between. The CDR3 is made up of 13 amino acids. The CDR3 sequence is CASSLGGPDTQYF. CDR3 sequence (DNA): TGTGCCAGCAGCTTAGGGGGGCCAGATACGCAGTATTTT.

V is TRBV11-3 and J is TRBJ2-5, with D possibly being TRBD1 (6 bases). Germline CDR1 is SGHNT and CDR2 is YENEEA. V was pared by 0 bases and J by 7 bases, with 21 bases between. The CDR3 consists of 17 residues. For the CDR3, the DNA is TGTGCCAGCAGCTTAGACATCGGGACAAGGGCTTGGGGGACCCAGTACTTC. It codes for CASSLDIGTRAWGTQYF.

The rearrangement uses TRBV5-1 and TRBJ1-2, with D possibly matching TRBD1 (5 bases). The germline V and J ends were trimmed by 2 bases and 6 bases, with 17 bases remaining between them. Per germline, CDR1 SGHRS and CDR2 YFSETQ. This CDR3 has 15 amino acids. CDR3 in DNA: TGCGCCAGCAGCTTTTCCGACAGCCGGACAAATGGCTACACCTTC. The encoded protein is CASSFSDSRTNGYTF.

The V and J genes are TRBV18 and TRBJ1-1; D is unresolved. Trimming pared 2 bases from V and 0 bases from J, leaving 10 bases between. Germline V lookup: CDR1 KGHSH, CDR2 LQKENI. The CDR3 length is 15 residues. As DNA, the CDR3 is TGTGCCAGCTCACCAGTTCGGGAGATGAACACTGAAGCTTTCTTT. It yields the protein CASSPVREMNTEAFF.

The rearrangement links TRBV24-1 to TRBJ2-5; maybe TRBD2 (6 bases). Germline V gives CDR1 KGHDR, CDR2 SFDVKD. There are 15 residues in the CDR3. V was cut by 2 bases and J by 5 bases, with 14 bases left in between. The DNA for the CDR3 is TGTGCCACCAGTGATTCCCAGACTAGAGGGGAGACCCAGTACTTC. Amino acid sequence: CATSDSQTRGETQYF.

The CDR3 DNA sequence: TGTGCCAGCAGCCCCCCCGGGGTGAGGGTGGGAGAAAAACTGTTTTTT. The encoded protein is CASSPPGVRVGEKLFF. J is TRBJ1-4 and V is TRBV7-9; no reliable D call. From germline, CDR1 is SEHNR and CDR2 FQNEAQ (reference sequence). With 5 bases removed from V and 8 bases from J, the gap between germline ends came to 21 bases. CDR3 length equals 16 residues.

The rearrangement uses TRBV29-1 and TRBJ2-1, with 10 bases fitting TRBD2. Trimming at V came to 5 bases and at J to 4 bases, leaving 5 bases not matched to a gene. The CDR3 consists of 14 residues. In germline, CDR1 is SQVTM, CDR2 ANQGSEA. In nucleotides, the CDR3 is TGCAGCGTTCGAGCGGGGGGGCAGTACAATGAGCAGTTCTTC. Translated: CSVRAGGQYNEQFF.

The gene calls are TRBV19 and TRBJ1-6; 9 bases fit TRBD1. Germline V gene data show CDR1 as LNHDA and CDR2 as SQIVND (reference sequence). The CDR3 is made up of 18 amino acids. Losses at the gene ends were 7 bases for V and 6 bases for J; bases not matched to a gene: 16. The CDR3 DNA follows: TGTGCCAGTACTCGATTGATCGGGACAGGGCTTTTTAATTCACCCCTCCACTTT. The encoded protein is CASTRLIGTGLFNSPLHF.

There are a few counts of this clone. The genes are TRBV5-1 and TRBJ1-2, with TRBD1 matching 9 bases. The CDR3 consists of 15 residues. From germline, CDR1 is SGHRS and CDR2 YFSETQ. V was pared by 4 bases and J by 6 bases, with 10 bases of the junction left unmatched. CDR3 DNA: TGCGCCAGCAGCCCCGGACAGGGGAATATCGATGGCTACACCTTC. Amino acids: CASSPGQGNIDGYTF.

The V call is TRBV10-1, the J call TRBJ1-1; D is perhaps TRBD1 (5 bases). V was pared by 2 bases and J by 4 bases, with 11 bases between. The CDR3 runs 14 residues. CDR1 WNHNN and CDR2 SYGVQD come from the germline V gene (reference sequence). The CDR3 DNA reads TGCGCCAGCAGTGAGGCACAGGATGGCACTGAAGCTTTCTTT. It specifies CASSEAQDGTEAFF.

The chain is built from TRBV5-1 and TRBJ2-6; D is undetermined. V shed 2 bases and J shed 2 bases, with 14 bases lying between them. The CDR3 is 17 residues long. CDR1 SGHRS and CDR2 YFSETQ come from the germline V gene. CDR3 nucleotide sequence: TGCGCCAGCAGCTTCGCCACTACCACCACTGGGGCCAACGTCCTGACTTTC. It specifies CASSFATTTTGANVLTF.

The V gene is TRBV19, the J gene TRBJ2-1, with 8 bases fitting TRBD2. Germline lookup yields CDR1 LNHDA and CDR2 SQIVND (reference sequence). V lost 8 bases, J lost 4 bases, and 7 bases stayed unmatched. This CDR3 contains 14 residues. The CDR3 loop is CASESGGQYNEQFF. As DNA, the CDR3 is TGTGCCAGTGAAAGCGGGGGCCAATACAATGAGCAGTTCTTC.

The chain is built from TRBV10-2 and TRBJ2-4; 7 bases are shared with TRBD1. Trimming took 5 bases from V and 0 from J; bases not matched to a gene: 10. The CDR3 length is 17 residues. The germline CDR1 and CDR2 sequences are WSHSY and SAAADI. The CDR3 nucleotides are TGCGCCAGCAGTATGGACTCGGGACAGTTAGCCAAAAACATTCAGTACTTC. Amino acids: CASSMDSGQLAKNIQYF.

A note on this clone: At one end the junction does not follow the germline gene, possibly because of a read error. The chain combines TRBV2 with TRBJ2-7; TRBD2 might be the D (5 bases). The CDR3 has 10 amino acids. CDR1 is SNHLY, CDR2 FYNNEI, per germline. CDR3 bases: TGTGCCCCCAGTGGGCGGGTTGACGACTTC. Its protein is CAPSGRVDDF.

J is TRBJ2-5 and V is TRBV6-5; 7 positions agree with TRBD2. This CDR3 is 15 amino acids long. Germline CDR1 is MNHEY and CDR2 is SVGAGI. Unmatched junction bases numbered 11, after V lost 9 bases and J lost 1 base. The CDR3 reads CASLPSSGGQETQYF. The CDR3 DNA reads TGTGCCAGTCTCCCCTCTAGCGGAGGCCAAGAGACCCAGTACTTC.

The J gene is TRBJ2-5, the V gene TRBV5-4; D not certain. This CDR3 comprises 11 residues. The V and J ends lost 10 bases and 5 bases respectively, with 12 bases between them. Germline values: CDR1 SGHNT, CDR2 YYREEE (reference sequence). The CDR3 reads CAWARLETQYF. DNA for the CDR3: TGTGCCTGGGCCAGATTGGAGACCCAGTACTTC.

The gene calls are TRBV28 and TRBJ2-3, with 8 bases aligning to TRBD1. Germline lookup yields CDR1 MDHEN and CDR2 SYDVKM. This CDR3 has 17 amino acids. The V segment lost 5 bases and the J segment 0 bases; nucleotides outside the gene matches: 10. The CDR3 DNA follows: TGTGCCAGCAGTGCCGGGACAGGATTTCATAGCACAGATACGCAGTATTTT. Translating it yields CASSAGTGFHSTDTQYF.

The chain carries TRBV10-2 and TRBJ2-7, with D possibly TRBD2 on 6 matching bases. The ends were cut back, 4 bases at V and 5 bases at J, with 9 bases in the middle. Germline V gene sequence: CDR1 WSHSY, CDR2 SAAADI. CDR3 length equals 12 residues. This CDR3 reads CASSAGRNEQYF. The CDR3, as DNA: TGCGCCAGCAGTGCAGGGAGGAACGAGCAGTACTTC.

The genes are TRBV6-2 or TRBV6-3 and TRBJ2-5; the D gene is possibly TRBD1 (6 bases). Trimming stripped 4 bases from V and 13 bases from J, with 16 bases between. The germline CDR1 and CDR2 sequences are MNHEY and SVGEGT. The CDR3 spans 12 residues. The CDR3 nucleotides read TGTGCCAGCAGTTCCAGGGGAGAGAGATCGTACTTC. Protein product: CASSSRGERSYF.